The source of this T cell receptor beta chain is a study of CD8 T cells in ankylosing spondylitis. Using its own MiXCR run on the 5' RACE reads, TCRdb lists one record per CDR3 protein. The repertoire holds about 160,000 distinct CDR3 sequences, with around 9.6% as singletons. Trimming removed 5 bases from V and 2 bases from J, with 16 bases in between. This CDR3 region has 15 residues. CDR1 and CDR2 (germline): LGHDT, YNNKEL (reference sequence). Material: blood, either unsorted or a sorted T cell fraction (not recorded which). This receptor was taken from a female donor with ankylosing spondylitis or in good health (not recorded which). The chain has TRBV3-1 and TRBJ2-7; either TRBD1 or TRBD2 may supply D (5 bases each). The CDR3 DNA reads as TGTGCCAGCAGCTTAACCGGGACGGCTACCTACGAGCAGTACTTC. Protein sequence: CASSLTGTATYEQYF.